The next 13 T cell receptor beta chains were all read from a single sample in a study of T-cell memory formation after mild COVID-19. TCRdb fed the 5' RACE reads into MiXCR, producing one record per CDR3 protein. The profile shows roughly 340,000 distinct CDR3 sequences, about 16% of them singletons. The specimen sequenced was PBMCs or a T cell subset sorted from them (not recorded which). The receptors derive from a man aged 18 to 35 who had mild COVID-19 (a few samples of this study predate the infection). Cell type and time point are not known.

This clonotype was counted between two and nine times. The J gene is TRBJ2-1, the V gene TRBV7-9; D might be TRBD1 (6 bases). Per the germline V gene, CDR1 is SEHNR and CDR2 is FQNEAQ (reference sequence). Trimming took 2 bases from V and 8 from J, leaving 13 bases between them. This CDR3 is 14 amino acids long. CDR3 nucleotides: TGTGCCAGCAGCTTATCCCAGGGGCTTGATGAGCAGTTCTTC. As protein: CASSLSQGLDEQFF.

This clonotype was seen a few times. The chain recombines TRBV6-2 or TRBV6-3 with TRBJ2-5, with TRBD2 matching 7 bases. The germline gives CDR1 MNHEY, CDR2 SVGEGT. With 9 bases clipped from V and 5 bases from J, the junction kept 15 bases outside the gene matches. The CDR3 spans 15 residues. DNA for the CDR3: TGTGCCAGTTCCGCTTGGACGGGGGGATGGGAGACCCAGTACTTC. This codes for CASSAWTGGWETQYF.

This clonotype showed up just a few times. The chain uses TRBV20-1 and TRBJ1-2, with D possibly TRBD1 on 6 matching bases. Trimming pared 2 bases from V and 8 bases from J, leaving 18 bases between. The CDR3 runs to 14 residues. Germline-derived CDR1 and CDR2 are DFQATT and SNEGSKA (reference sequence). The CDR3 is CSARPRGGLEGYTF. CDR3 bases: TGCAGTGCTAGACCGCGAGGGGGGTTGGAGGGCTACACCTTC.

This clonotype turned up a few times. The CDR3 reads CASSPVGSGNTIYF. The CDR3 bases are TGTGCCAGCAGCCCCGTAGGGTCGGGAAACACCATATATTTT. The J gene is TRBJ1-3, the V gene TRBV7-2; D gene unclear. Germline loops: CDR1 SGHTA, CDR2 FQGNSA. This CDR3 region has 14 residues. Trimming shortened V by 5 bases and J by 4 bases, and 12 bases separated the two germline ends. Together with reference TRBV7-2 and TRBJ1-3, the CDR3 gives the full variable domain: GAGVSQSPSNKVTEKGKDVELRCDPISGHTALYWYRQSLGQGLEFLIYFQGNSAPDKSGLPSDRFSAERTGGSVSTLTIQRTQQEDSAVYLCASSPVGSGNTIYFGEGSWLTVV.

The V call is TRBV4-1, the J call TRBJ1-2, with TRBD1 as a possible D gene (6 bases). This CDR3 region has 15 residues. Per the germline V gene, CDR1 is MGHRA and CDR2 is YSYEKL. Trimming removed 2 bases at V and 8 bases at J, with 18 bases between. The CDR3 nucleotides are TGCGCCAGCAGCCAATGGGTTGGGGGGGCCGGCGGCTACACCTTC. It yields the protein CASSQWVGGAGGYTF.

This chain links TRBV25-1 with TRBJ2-3; maybe TRBD2 (6 bases). This CDR3 is 15 amino acids long. V lost 6 bases and J lost 7, with 20 bases in between. CDR1 is MGHDK, CDR2 SYGVNS, per germline. This CDR3 reads CASSETLAGHHTQYF. CDR3 coding DNA: TGTGCCAGCAGCGAGACACTAGCCGGTCACCATACGCAGTATTTT.

This clonotype was counted a few times. This chain links TRBV5-1 with TRBJ2-3, with TRBD1 as a possible D gene (6 bases). The germline gives CDR1 SGHRS, CDR2 YFSETQ. V was pared by 4 bases and J by 2 bases, with 17 bases between. The CDR3 has 16 amino acids. The CDR3 loop is CASSTTGLKHTDTQYF. In DNA form, the CDR3 reads TGCGCCAGCAGCACCACAGGGTTAAAGCACACAGATACGCAGTATTTT.

The CDR3 DNA reads as TGCAGTGCTAGATCAACCGGGACTAGCTTCGACGAGCAGTTCTTC. Its translation: CSARSTGTSFDEQFF. This rearrangement joins TRBV20-1 to TRBJ2-1; 9 bases match TRBD2. The CDR3 contains 15 residues. The germline V gene has CDR1 DFQATT and CDR2 SNEGSKA (reference sequence). V trimming: 2 bases; J trimming: 10 bases; junction bases outside the gene matches: 12.

This clonotype has a count of ten or more. V usage is TRBV28 and J usage is TRBJ2-2; D remains ambiguous. Germline V gene sequence: CDR1 MDHEN, CDR2 SYDVKM. The germline V and J ends were trimmed by 7 bases and 5 bases, with 5 bases remaining between them. The CDR3 covers 11 residues. The CDR3 nucleotides are TGTGCCAGCACCCGAACCGGGGAGCTGTTTTTT. Its translation is CASTRTGELFF.

This clonotype was found many times. CDR3: CASSLANRVGDTQYF. In nucleotides, the CDR3 is TGTGCCAGCAGTTTAGCGAACAGGGTTGGAGATACGCAGTATTTT. This chain joins TRBV12-3 or TRBV12-4 and TRBJ2-3; a possible D gene is TRBD1 (6 bases). This CDR3 spans 15 amino acids. With 0 bases removed from V and 5 bases from J, the gap between germline ends came to 12 bases.

The rearrangement uses TRBV4-1 and TRBJ2-7, with D perhaps TRBD1 (6 bases). Per the germline V gene, CDR1 is MGHRA and CDR2 is YSYEKL. CDR3 length equals 13 residues. V gave up 6 bases and J gave up 3 bases, with 12 bases separating them. As DNA, the CDR3 is TGCGCCAGCAGTCGGACAGACCACTACGAGCAGTACTTC. This gives the protein CASSRTDHYEQYF.

The V and J genes are TRBV15 and TRBJ1-2; TRBD1 might be the D (6 bases). This CDR3 comprises 15 residues. Trimming stripped 0 bases from V and 4 bases from J, with 12 bases between. Germline assignment: CDR1 LNHNV and CDR2 YYDKDF (reference sequence). For the CDR3, the DNA is TGTGCCACCAGCAGAGAGTCAGGGGCAATCTATGGCTACACCTTC. This codes for CATSRESGAIYGYTF.

This clonotype was seen more than once but under ten times. CDR3 nucleotide sequence: TGTGCCAGCAGTCGAAATCCCCCACCCACCGGGGAGCTGTTTTTT. Amino acids: CASSRNPPPTGELFF. This rearrangement joins TRBV7-2 to TRBJ2-2; no definite D call. CDR1 and CDR2 (germline): SGHTA, FQGNSA. CDR3 length: 15 amino acids. V was trimmed by 6 bases and J by 4 bases, leaving 15 bases between them.